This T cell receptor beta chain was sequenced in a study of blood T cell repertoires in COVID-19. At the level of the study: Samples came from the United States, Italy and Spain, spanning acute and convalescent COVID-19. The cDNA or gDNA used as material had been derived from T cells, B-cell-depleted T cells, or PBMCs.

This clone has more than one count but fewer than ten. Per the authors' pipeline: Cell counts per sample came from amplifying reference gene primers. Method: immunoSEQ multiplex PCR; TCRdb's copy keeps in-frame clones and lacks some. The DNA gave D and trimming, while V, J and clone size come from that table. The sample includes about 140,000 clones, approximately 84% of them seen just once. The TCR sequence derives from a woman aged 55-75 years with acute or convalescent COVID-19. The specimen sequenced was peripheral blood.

The CDR3 DNA is TGTGCCAGCAGGAGAGGAGAGAGGAACACTGAAGCTTTCTTT. This codes for CASRRGERNTEAFF. J is TRBJ1-1 and V is TRBV5-5; D unclear. V gave up 5 bases and J gave up 1 base, with 12 bases separating them. The germline CDR1 and CDR2 sequences are SGHKS and YYEKEE (reference sequence). The CDR3 consists of 14 residues.